Listed here are 21 T cell receptor beta chains from one sample, sequenced in a study of human CD4 T cells and Enterobacteriaceae (dated by TCRdb to 2018 to 2021). Memory CD4+ T cells, defined as all CD4+ cells other than CD45RA+CCR7+CD95- naive cells, were FACS-sorted on a FACSAria III to a purity of over 98%. Library generation was performed with the immunoSEQ multiplex PCR assay. The source is immuneACCESS, and TCRdb retained only in-frame sequences with V and J called. Part of the clones is not carried over; for the studies checked, unresolved V genes explain less than half of this, and the remainder is unexplained. The sample data list some 29,000 clones, and 82% of these were observed just once. Around 1.7% of the sample is taken by the ten largest. Material: memory CD4+ T cells from blood. According to the study, the label for this sample's cell subset or site signals: total memory CD4 T cells sorted directly ex vivo, unstimulated. These receptors originate from a human donor in good health.

This clone was found a few times. The chain joins TRBV19 to TRBJ1-5, with unresolved D. The CDR3 runs 13 residues. V was clipped by 6 bases and J by 6 bases, with 12 bases between them. Per the germline V gene, CDR1 is LNHDA and CDR2 is SQIVND (reference sequence). This CDR3 is CASRWENSQPQHF. The CDR3 DNA reads TGTGCCAGTAGGTGGGAGAACTCTCAGCCCCAGCATTTT.

The CDR3 here is CASSVGTGSTDTQYF. Here the CDR3 DNA reads TGTGCCAGCAGCGTAGGCACCGGCAGCACAGATACGCAGTATTTT. The genes are TRBV9 and TRBJ2-3, with D hard to call. Germline loops: CDR1 SGDLS, CDR2 YYNGEE. Trimming removed 0 bases at V and 0 bases at J, with 8 bases between. The CDR3 consists of 15 residues.

The rearrangement joins TRBV9 to TRBJ2-3; 10 nucleotides align to TRBD1. J gave up 8 bases and V 3 bases, and 15 bases lay outside the gene matches. In germline, CDR1 is SGDLS, CDR2 YYNGEE. This CDR3 is built from 17 residues. The CDR3 loop reads CASSAQDRGYNGLTQYF. CDR3 coding DNA: TGTGCCAGCAGCGCCCAGGACAGGGGGTATAACGGACTTACGCAGTATTTT. The full variable domain, rest sourced from reference TRBV9 and TRBJ2-3, is DSGVTQTPKHLITATGQRVTLRCSPRSGDLSVYWYQQSLDQGLQFLIQYYNGEERAKGNILERFSAQQFPDLHSELNLSSLELGDSALYFCASSAQDRGYNGLTQYFGPGTRLTVL.

The V call is TRBV7-9, the J call TRBJ2-7; D is undetermined. This CDR3 has 12 amino acids. The germline V gene has CDR1 SEHNR and CDR2 FQNEAQ (reference sequence). Deletions cut 11 bases from V and 2 bases from J, with 13 bases between. The CDR3 bases are TGTGCCCTGGACGAACAAGCCTACGAGCAGTACTTC. Its protein product is CALDEQAYEQYF.

The V call is TRBV2, the J call TRBJ1-3; TRBD1 might be the D (5 bases). The germline V and J ends were trimmed by 4 bases and 2 bases, with 9 bases remaining between them. This CDR3 has 14 residues. CDR1 is SNHLY and CDR2 is FYNNEI in the germline V gene. The DNA for the CDR3 is TGTGCCAGCAGTGGGGGGAACGCTGGAAACACCATATATTTT. It translates to CASSGGNAGNTIYF.

The chain has TRBV19 and TRBJ2-1; TRBD2 agrees at 8 bases. Germline V gene sequence: CDR1 LNHDA, CDR2 SQIVND (reference sequence). The CDR3 spans 18 residues. J was trimmed by 0 bases and V by 6 bases; bases with no gene match: 13. CDR3 DNA sequence: TGTGCCAGTAGGATTGCTGAGACTAGCGTCAGCTCCTACAATGAGCAGTTCTTC. Protein: CASRIAETSVSSYNEQFF.

This chain connects TRBV5-1 to TRBJ2-2, with D perhaps TRBD1 (5 bases). Germline V CDR1 and CDR2: SGHRS, YFSETQ. The CDR3 consists of 14 residues. Trimming left V 2 bases short and J 8 bases short, with 13 bases between. Here the CDR3 DNA reads TGCGCCAGCAGCTTCGCCCAGGGCGTAGGGGAGCTGTTTTTT. Residues: CASSFAQGVGELFF. Full variable domain (rest looked up from reference TRBV5-1 and TRBJ2-2): KAGVTQTPRYLIKTRGQQVTLSCSPISGHRSVSWYQQTPGQGLQFLFEYFSETQRNKGNFPGRFSGRQFSNSRSEMNVSTLELGDSALYLCASSFAQGVGELFFGEGSRLTVL.

The J gene is TRBJ1-2, the V gene TRBV7-9, with TRBD1 matching over 7 bases. The CDR3 sequence is 14 residues long. The junction had 5 bases not matched to a gene; V was cut back by 3 bases and J by 4 bases. Per germline, CDR1 SEHNR and CDR2 FQNEAQ (reference sequence). The CDR3 DNA follows: TGTGCCAGCAGCTTTTCCGGGGACAGCTATGGCTACACCTTC. Its protein product is CASSFSGDSYGYTF.

The gene calls are TRBV11-2 and TRBJ2-5; D unclear. Germline-derived CDR1 and CDR2 are SGHAT and FQNNGV. With 5 bases removed from V and 2 bases from J, the gap between germline ends came to 18 bases. The CDR3 is made up of 16 amino acids. CDR3 DNA sequence: TGTGCCAGCAGCCGGTTTATGATAGGAAATCAAGAGACCCAGTACTTC. Protein: CASSRFMIGNQETQYF.

This clone was detected only once. The V and J genes are TRBV28 and TRBJ2-7; D is ambiguous. Germline V lookup: CDR1 MDHEN, CDR2 SYDVKM. The V and J ends lost 2 bases and 7 bases respectively, with 12 bases between them. CDR3 length: 13 amino acids. CDR3 nucleotides: TGTGCCAGCAGTTTAGCAAGTACGAGGGAGCAGTACTTC. It specifies CASSLASTREQYF.

This clone was seen only once. V is TRBV29-1 and J is TRBJ1-2; 8 bases are a match to TRBD1. Losses at the gene ends were 6 bases for V and 7 bases for J; bases not matched to a gene: 10. The germline V gene has CDR1 SQVTM and CDR2 ANQGSEA. This CDR3 spans 13 amino acids. The CDR3 sequence: CSVGNRGEGGYTF. In nucleotides, the CDR3 is TGCAGCGTCGGAAACAGGGGGGAAGGTGGCTACACCTTC.

DNA of the CDR3: TGTGCCAGCAGCTATACACCGGGACAGGGAGATACGCAGTATTTT. Its protein product is CASSYTPGQGDTQYF. The chain recombines TRBV7-8 with TRBJ2-3, with 9 bases matching TRBD1. J was trimmed by 5 bases and V by 4 bases; bases with no gene match: 7. In germline, CDR1 is SGHVS, CDR2 FQNEAQ. The CDR3 sequence is 15 residues long.

This clone was picked up a small number of times. V usage is TRBV4-1 and J usage is TRBJ2-1; 9 nucleotides match TRBD2. Germline loops: CDR1 MGHRA, CDR2 YSYEKL. This CDR3 contains 16 residues. Trimming at V came to 3 bases and at J to 4 bases, leaving 7 bases not matched to a gene. The CDR3 DNA reads as TGCGCCAGCAGCCAGACGTCAGCGGGAGGTTACAATGAGCAGTTCTTC. Encoded protein: CASSQTSAGGYNEQFF.

CDR3 DNA sequence: TGTGCCAGCAGCTTAGTTTGGGGCACAGATACGCAGTATTTT. Amino acid sequence: CASSLVWGTDTQYF. This sequence joins TRBV7-9 and TRBJ2-3; D not certain. Trimming took 1 base from V and 1 from J, leaving 6 bases between them. Germline lookup yields CDR1 SEHNR and CDR2 FQNEAQ (reference sequence). This CDR3 has 14 amino acids.

The J gene is TRBJ2-3, the V gene TRBV5-1; 8 positions match TRBD2. The CDR3 is made up of 16 amino acids. Germline CDR1 is SGHRS and CDR2 is YFSETQ. The junction had 9 bases not matched to a gene; V was cut back by 2 bases and J by 4 bases. The CDR3 DNA follows: TGCGCCAGCAGCTTCAGGGGTAGCGGGACCTCAGATACGCAGTATTTT. It specifies CASSFRGSGTSDTQYF.

The chain couples TRBV2 to TRBJ2-6, with D tentatively TRBD1 or TRBD2 (5 bases each). This CDR3 is built from 14 residues. Trimming pared 8 bases from V and 4 bases from J, leaving 12 bases between. Germline assignment: CDR1 SNHLY and CDR2 FYNNEI. The CDR3 here is CASWGPRGANVLTF. The CDR3 coding sequence is TGTGCCAGCTGGGGACCGCGGGGGGCCAACGTCCTGACTTTC.

CDR3 sequence reads: CASSVDRIGGQPQHF. CDR3 nucleotide sequence: TGTGCCAGCAGTGTGGACAGGATAGGAGGGCAGCCCCAGCATTTT. The V gene is TRBV6-1, the J gene TRBJ1-5, with 7 bases matching TRBD1. Trimming took 4 bases from V and 7 from J; bases not matched to a gene: 10. This CDR3 has 15 residues. CDR1 is MNHNS and CDR2 is SASEGT in the germline V gene.

CDR3 in amino acids: CASSLGQITGELFF. DNA of the CDR3: TGTGCCAGCAGCTTAGGGCAGATCACCGGGGAGCTGTTTTTT. J is TRBJ2-2 and V is TRBV7-2; D is unclear. The CDR3 spans 14 residues. Trimming stripped 1 base from V and 4 bases from J, with 7 bases between. Per germline, CDR1 SGHTA and CDR2 FQGNSA.

The chain carries TRBV19 and TRBJ1-3; D is unresolved. This CDR3 has 15 residues. V was clipped by 5 bases and J by 3 bases, with 14 bases between them. The V gene's germline CDR1 is LNHDA and CDR2 SQIVND (reference sequence). CDR3 sequence reads: CASSVQRSNGNTIYF. As DNA, the CDR3 is TGTGCCAGTAGTGTACAGCGATCAAATGGAAACACCATATATTTT. Based on the CDR3 plus reference TRBV19 and TRBJ1-3, the full variable domain is DGGITQSPKYLFRKEGQNVTLSCEQNLNHDAMYWYRQDPGQGLRLIYYSQIVNDFQKGDIAEGYSVSREKKESFPLTVTSAQKNPTAFYLCASSVQRSNGNTIYFGEGSWLTVV.

The V gene is TRBV2, the J gene TRBJ1-1, with 10 bases aligning to TRBD1. Losses at the gene ends were 4 bases for V and 7 bases for J; bases not matched to a gene: 6. CDR3 length: 14 amino acids. Germline CDR1 and CDR2: SNHLY and FYNNEI. CDR3 amino acids: CASSGDRGFGEAFF. For the CDR3, the DNA is TGTGCCAGCAGTGGGGACAGGGGATTCGGTGAAGCTTTCTTT.

This clone was detected only once. The chain joins TRBV5-3 to TRBJ2-4, with D unresolved. TRBV5-3 is marked as an open reading frame, function uncertain. V was clipped by 3 bases and J by 7 bases, with 11 bases between them. The CDR3 runs to 13 residues. The CDR3 is CARSYHGYNIQYF. The CDR3 DNA follows: TGTGCCAGAAGCTACCACGGATACAACATTCAGTACTTC.